The rows below give T cell receptor beta chains drawn from one sample of a study of T cell changes during pregnancy in multiple sclerosis. TCRdb keeps only in-frame clones here, not all; method: immunoSEQ multiplex PCR. This table holds around 34,000 clones, around 91% found once. The sequenced sample was CD4+ T cells from peripheral blood mononuclear cells, obtained in the second trimester of pregnancy. These receptors all come from a female donor with multiple sclerosis, enrolled in a pregnancy study. Both conserved end residues are trimmed from each CDR3. A D gene is named only where the DNA matches it firmly. Clone size is shown for a subset of rows, as once, few, many or a class of expanded clone.

j_call,v_call,clone_size,d_call,cdr3_aa
TRBJ2-7,TRBV11-2,-,-,ASSSDLGAYEQY
TRBJ1-1,TRBV7-3,-,TRBD1,ASSMTGADTEAF
TRBJ1-1,TRBV5-8,-,-,ASSLSRREAF
TRBJ2-1,TRBV15,-,TRBD2,ATSRASSGMDEQF
TRBJ2-7,TRBV27,-,-,ASSPISVRRSSYEQY
TRBJ2-7,TRBV5-6,-,TRBD2,ASSLAGTSANPITYEQY
TRBJ1-2,TRBV5-8,-,-,ASSLIQGYGYT
TRBJ2-2,TRBV25-1,-,-,ASSEGGPGELF
TRBJ2-4,TRBV4-3,-,-,ASSQDWSAGAKNIQY
TRBJ2-3,TRBV5-4,-,TRBD1,ASTSQQGSQY
TRBJ2-6,TRBV5-6,-,-,ASSLFSGANVLT
TRBJ2-7,TRBV28,-,-,ASGSGNPYEQY
TRBJ2-2,TRBV7-2,once,TRBD2,ASSQGGTSATGELF
TRBJ2-5,TRBV2,-,TRBD2,ASSEMAGGGETQY
TRBJ2-3,TRBV11-3,-,TRBD2,ASSLARGRSTDTQY
TRBJ1-1,TRBV4-2,-,-,ASSQDGTVGASARAF
TRBJ2-5,TRBV6-1,-,TRBD2,ASSEGLAGAAGTQY
TRBJ2-1,TRBV11-2,-,TRBD1,ASSRPDRGQYNEQF
TRBJ2-1,TRBV28,-,-,ASSLDGISYNEQF
TRBJ1-5,TRBV4-3,-,-,ASSQSFNQPQH
TRBJ2-1,TRBV6-5,-,-,ASILTRPYNEQF
TRBJ2-4,TRBV6-5,-,-,ASRSDTREVNIQY
TRBJ1-3,TRBV6-6,-,-,ASSYPGSSGNTIY
TRBJ2-7,TRBV20-1,-,-,SASRLYEQY
TRBJ2-1,TRBV28,-,TRBD2,ASLEGGSREQF
TRBJ1-2,TRBV28,-,TRBD1,ASRGQGRKGYT
TRBJ2-7,TRBV7-2,-,-,ASSATPGVTYEQY
TRBJ1-5,TRBV15,-,TRBD1,ATSRGPGQGNQPQH
TRBJ2-7,TRBV6-6,-,TRBD1,ASRRDSYEQY
TRBJ2-5,TRBV4-3,-,-,ASSQAVASQETQY
TRBJ2-7,TRBV28,-,TRBD2,ASSLGTSGTYEQY
TRBJ2-1,TRBV7-2,once,TRBD1,ASRSTGNFYNEQF
TRBJ1-4,TRBV5-6,-,TRBD1,ASSPGTGGLYRLEKLF
TRBJ2-6,TRBV2,-,TRBD1,ASSWTGGSGANVLT
TRBJ1-2,TRBV27,-,-,ASSPNGLDRYYGYT